Listed below are T cell receptor beta chains from one sample, sequenced in a study of identical twins. TCRdb processed the 5' RACE reads anew with MiXCR; each CDR3 protein has one entry. This table holds roughly 630,000 distinct CDR3 sequences, just over 7% found once. The same sample was also studied in work on yellow fever vaccine responses in identical twins.

The source material was PBMCs. The source is a woman aged 18-30 years in good health. The CDR3 runs from the conserved cysteine through the conserved F or W. Fields, in order: clone size, J gene, V gene, CDR3 length, CDR3 protein. The listing skips clone size in some rows; elsewhere it reads once, few, many or a size class.

clone size: .; J gene: TRBJ2-1; V gene: TRBV12-3/TRBV12-4; CDR3 length: 17; CDR3 protein: CASSSPQGRSSYNEQFF
clone size: many; J gene: TRBJ2-1; V gene: TRBV7-8; CDR3 length: 17; CDR3 protein: CASSLYTGTSGSHEQFF
clone size: many; J gene: TRBJ2-7; V gene: TRBV12-3/TRBV12-4; CDR3 length: 13; CDR3 protein: CASRDLLSYEQYF
clone size: few; J gene: TRBJ1-1; V gene: TRBV20-1; CDR3 length: 15; CDR3 protein: CSARGQRAANTEAFF
clone size: .; J gene: TRBJ2-3; V gene: TRBV15; CDR3 length: 13; CDR3 protein: CATSGTSGDTQYF
clone size: .; J gene: TRBJ2-1; V gene: TRBV7-2; CDR3 length: 17; CDR3 protein: CASSLGYSRLSYNEQFF
clone size: .; J gene: TRBJ1-5; V gene: TRBV10-3; CDR3 length: 14; CDR3 protein: CAISDPGSNQPQHF
clone size: .; J gene: TRBJ2-1; V gene: TRBV24-1; CDR3 length: 13; CDR3 protein: CATSDPGAYEQFF
clone size: .; J gene: TRBJ2-5; V gene: TRBV10-3; CDR3 length: 11; CDR3 protein: CAISNKETQYF
clone size: .; J gene: TRBJ2-7; V gene: TRBV12-3/TRBV12-4; CDR3 length: 12; CDR3 protein: CASSLHPYEQYF
clone size: .; J gene: TRBJ1-1; V gene: TRBV10-3; CDR3 length: 15; CDR3 protein: CAISEGGVGNTEAFF
clone size: .; J gene: TRBJ2-1; V gene: TRBV5-6; CDR3 length: 17; CDR3 protein: CASSFSGSRISYNEQFF
clone size: few; J gene: TRBJ2-3; V gene: TRBV6-5; CDR3 length: 14; CDR3 protein: CASSYATSTDTQYF
clone size: .; J gene: TRBJ2-3; V gene: TRBV29-1; CDR3 length: 14; CDR3 protein: CSVEVPGAADTQYF
clone size: many; J gene: TRBJ2-1; V gene: TRBV5-1; CDR3 length: 15; CDR3 protein: CASSFGGAILNEQFF
clone size: few; J gene: TRBJ2-5; V gene: TRBV6-5; CDR3 length: 12; CDR3 protein: CASSTPGETQYF
clone size: .; J gene: TRBJ2-7; V gene: TRBV3-1; CDR3 length: 17; CDR3 protein: CASSHRGLAGETYEQYF
clone size: many; J gene: TRBJ1-2; V gene: TRBV7-9; CDR3 length: 15; CDR3 protein: CASSLATGLGYGYTF
clone size: many; J gene: TRBJ2-7; V gene: TRBV12-3/TRBV12-4; CDR3 length: 15; CDR3 protein: CASSPREGGSYEQYF
clone size: .; J gene: TRBJ2-4; V gene: TRBV27; CDR3 length: 16; CDR3 protein: CASSLSGQGAKNIQYF
clone size: few; J gene: TRBJ1-6; V gene: TRBV28; CDR3 length: 15; CDR3 protein: CASSLGPGQNSPLHF
clone size: .; J gene: TRBJ2-7; V gene: TRBV29-1; CDR3 length: 13; CDR3 protein: CSVAGLAGAEQYF
clone size: many; J gene: TRBJ1-1; V gene: TRBV20-1; CDR3 length: 12; CDR3 protein: CSATGQGTEAFF
clone size: .; J gene: TRBJ2-1; V gene: TRBV20-1; CDR3 length: 12; CDR3 protein: CSASPFGNEQFF
clone size: few; J gene: TRBJ2-5; V gene: TRBV5-1; CDR3 length: 13; CDR3 protein: CASSLRPTETQYF
clone size: .; J gene: TRBJ1-3; V gene: TRBV20-1; CDR3 length: 13; CDR3 protein: CSAPQGRENTIYF
clone size: few; J gene: TRBJ2-7; V gene: TRBV6-5; CDR3 length: 14; CDR3 protein: CASSYHERAYEQYF
clone size: many; J gene: TRBJ2-3; V gene: TRBV20-1; CDR3 length: 13; CDR3 protein: CSAHPGQGDTQYF
clone size: .; J gene: TRBJ1-1; V gene: TRBV4-1; CDR3 length: 13; CDR3 protein: CASSRTGETEAFF
clone size: .; J gene: TRBJ2-2; V gene: TRBV21-1; CDR3 length: 15; CDR3 protein: CATPRGSAPPGSCFF
clone size: many; J gene: TRBJ2-1; V gene: TRBV11-3; CDR3 length: 15; CDR3 protein: CASSLEFGSLGEQFF
clone size: few; J gene: TRBJ2-6; V gene: TRBV25-1; CDR3 length: 16; CDR3 protein: CASSEHRGTGANVLTF
clone size: few; J gene: TRBJ1-1; V gene: TRBV20-1; CDR3 length: 14; CDR3 protein: CSLSPGHLNTEAFF
clone size: many; J gene: TRBJ1-1; V gene: TRBV15; CDR3 length: 15; CDR3 protein: CATSRETELNTEAFF
clone size: .; J gene: TRBJ1-1; V gene: TRBV29-1; CDR3 length: 15; CDR3 protein: CSVEVLDRQNTEAFF
clone size: .; J gene: TRBJ2-7; V gene: TRBV7-2; CDR3 length: 14; CDR3 protein: CASSQGLATYEQYF
clone size: few; J gene: TRBJ2-2; V gene: TRBV2; CDR3 length: 16; CDR3 protein: CASSEEIGRNTGELFF
clone size: many; J gene: TRBJ2-1; V gene: TRBV7-7; CDR3 length: 13; CDR3 protein: CASSFTRNNEQFF
clone size: .; J gene: TRBJ2-1; V gene: TRBV29-1; CDR3 length: 12; CDR3 protein: CSVDTRGYEQFF
clone size: few; J gene: TRBJ2-2; V gene: TRBV9; CDR3 length: 15; CDR3 protein: CASSVRTGNTGELFF
clone size: few; J gene: TRBJ2-3; V gene: TRBV20-1; CDR3 length: 15; CDR3 protein: CSARMPGGPVYTQYF
clone size: many; J gene: TRBJ2-7; V gene: TRBV10-3; CDR3 length: 12; CDR3 protein: CAISVDRAEQYF
clone size: few; J gene: TRBJ2-3; V gene: TRBV5-1; CDR3 length: 17; CDR3 protein: CASSLWNRGYSTDTQYF
clone size: .; J gene: TRBJ2-1; V gene: TRBV3-1; CDR3 length: 12; CDR3 protein: CASSQGGVRQFF
clone size: many; J gene: TRBJ1-6; V gene: TRBV20-1; CDR3 length: 16; CDR3 protein: CSARDGTGGANSPLHF
clone size: many; J gene: TRBJ1-1; V gene: TRBV20-1; CDR3 length: 14; CDR3 protein: CSARDPVGHTEAFF